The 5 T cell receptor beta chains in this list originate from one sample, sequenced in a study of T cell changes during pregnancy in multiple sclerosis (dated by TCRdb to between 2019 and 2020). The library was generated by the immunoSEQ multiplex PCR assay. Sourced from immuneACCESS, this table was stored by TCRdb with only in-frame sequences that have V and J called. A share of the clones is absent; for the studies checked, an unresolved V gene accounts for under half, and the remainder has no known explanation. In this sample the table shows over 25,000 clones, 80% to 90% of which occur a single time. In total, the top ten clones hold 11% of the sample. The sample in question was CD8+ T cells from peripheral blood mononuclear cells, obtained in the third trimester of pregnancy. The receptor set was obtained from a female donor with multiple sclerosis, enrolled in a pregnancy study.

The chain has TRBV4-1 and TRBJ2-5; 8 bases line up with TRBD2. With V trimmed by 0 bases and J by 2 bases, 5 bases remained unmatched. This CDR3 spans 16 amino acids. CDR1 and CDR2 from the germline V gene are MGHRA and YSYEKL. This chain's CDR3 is CASSQELADSQETQYF. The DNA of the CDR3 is TGCGCCAGCAGCCAAGAACTAGCGGACTCTCAAGAGACCCAGTACTTC.

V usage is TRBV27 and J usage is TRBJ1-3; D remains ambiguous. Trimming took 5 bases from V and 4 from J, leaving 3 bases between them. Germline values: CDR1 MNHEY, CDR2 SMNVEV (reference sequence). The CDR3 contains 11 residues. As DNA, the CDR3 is TGTGCCAGCAGTGGCGGAAACACCATATATTTT. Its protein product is CASSGGNTIYF.

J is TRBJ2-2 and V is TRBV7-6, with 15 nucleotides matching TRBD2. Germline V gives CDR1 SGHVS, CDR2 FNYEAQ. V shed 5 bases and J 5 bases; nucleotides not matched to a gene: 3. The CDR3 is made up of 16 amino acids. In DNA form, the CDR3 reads TGTGCCAGCAGCCAAGGGACTAGCGGGAGGACCGGGGAGCTGTTTTTT. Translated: CASSQGTSGRTGELFF.

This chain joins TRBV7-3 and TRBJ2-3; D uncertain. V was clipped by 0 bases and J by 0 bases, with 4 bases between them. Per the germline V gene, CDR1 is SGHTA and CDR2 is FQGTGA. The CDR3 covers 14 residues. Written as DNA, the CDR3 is TGTGCCAGCAGCTTAACCGGGAGCACAGATACGCAGTATTTT. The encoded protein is CASSLTGSTDTQYF.

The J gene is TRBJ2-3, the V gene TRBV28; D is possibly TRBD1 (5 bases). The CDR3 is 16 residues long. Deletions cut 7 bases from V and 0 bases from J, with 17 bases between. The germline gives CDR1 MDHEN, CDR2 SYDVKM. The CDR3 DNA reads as TGTGCCAGCACTCCCCCCGTGGGGCGGAGCACAGATACGCAGTATTTT. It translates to CASTPPVGRSTDTQYF.